This entry describes one T cell receptor beta chain. Its antigen is unknown. Using immunoSEQ multiplex PCR, the repertoire was profiled, and TCRdb retains in-frame clones only, with some absent. The sample has about 110,000 clones, around 87% seen once. The entry originates in a study of T cell responses to AZD1222 COVID-19 vaccine. Study findings and constraints: No repertoire was sampled before or during the peak T cell response, only after it. Regions 160-218 and 743-854 dominated among vaccine-associated CD4 TCRs spanning spike. Unmutated regions of variants are reportedly targeted by nearly half of spike-specific TCRs.

Germline values: CDR1 SEHNR, CDR2 FQNEAQ (reference sequence). CDR3 length: 15 residues. Trimming cost V 5 bases and J 2 bases, with 13 bases left between them. The source is an adult who received the AZD1222 COVID-19 vaccine. The V call is TRBV7-9, the J call TRBJ2-1, with D perhaps matching TRBD2 (6 bases). Source: peripheral blood, taken 28 days after the second AZD1222 dose. CDR3 DNA sequence: TGTGCCAGCAGCCGCGAGGGACTGGCCTACAATGAGCAGTTCTTC. This codes for CASSREGLAYNEQFF.